This TCR beta chain came from a study of T cells after yellow fever vaccination. The CDR3 is 18 residues long. CDR1 and CDR2 from the germline V gene are LNHNV and YYDKDF (reference sequence). V trimming: 1 base; J trimming: 5 bases; junction bases outside the gene matches: 14. TCRdb re-derived calls from the 5' RACE reads in MiXCR, one entry per CDR3 protein. The sample records 250,000 to 350,000 distinct CDR3 sequences, roughly 7% being singletons. V and J are TRBV15 and TRBJ2-3, with TRBD2 identical over 8 bases. The sample in question was PBMCs, obtained about 49 days after the first yellow fever vaccination. This TCR came from a man aged 18 to 29 who received the YFV17D yellow fever vaccine. The CDR3 DNA is TGTGCCACCAGCAGAGGGGGCCGGGGGGGGGCCTTGAAAGATACGCAGTATTTT. Protein sequence: CATSRGGRGGALKDTQYF.